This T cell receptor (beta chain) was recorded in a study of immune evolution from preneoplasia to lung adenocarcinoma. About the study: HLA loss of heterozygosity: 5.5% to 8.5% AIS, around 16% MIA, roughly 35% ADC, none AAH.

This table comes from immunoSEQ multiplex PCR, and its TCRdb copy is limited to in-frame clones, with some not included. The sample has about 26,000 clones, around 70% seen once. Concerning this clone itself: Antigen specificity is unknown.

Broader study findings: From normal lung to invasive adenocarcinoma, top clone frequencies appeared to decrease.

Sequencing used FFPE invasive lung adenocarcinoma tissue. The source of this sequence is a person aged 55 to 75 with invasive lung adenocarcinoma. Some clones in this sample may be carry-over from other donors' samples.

CDR3 residues: CASSQDSTGRALYNEQFF. CDR3 sequence (DNA): TGTGCCAGCAGCCAAGATAGCACCGGGAGGGCACTATACAATGAGCAGTTCTTC. The genes are TRBV4-2 and TRBJ2-1; 8 bases line up with TRBD2. The V and J ends lost 0 bases and 4 bases, in that order; junction bases with no gene match: 11. Per the germline V gene, CDR1 is LGHNA and CDR2 is YNFKEQ. The CDR3 runs to 18 residues.